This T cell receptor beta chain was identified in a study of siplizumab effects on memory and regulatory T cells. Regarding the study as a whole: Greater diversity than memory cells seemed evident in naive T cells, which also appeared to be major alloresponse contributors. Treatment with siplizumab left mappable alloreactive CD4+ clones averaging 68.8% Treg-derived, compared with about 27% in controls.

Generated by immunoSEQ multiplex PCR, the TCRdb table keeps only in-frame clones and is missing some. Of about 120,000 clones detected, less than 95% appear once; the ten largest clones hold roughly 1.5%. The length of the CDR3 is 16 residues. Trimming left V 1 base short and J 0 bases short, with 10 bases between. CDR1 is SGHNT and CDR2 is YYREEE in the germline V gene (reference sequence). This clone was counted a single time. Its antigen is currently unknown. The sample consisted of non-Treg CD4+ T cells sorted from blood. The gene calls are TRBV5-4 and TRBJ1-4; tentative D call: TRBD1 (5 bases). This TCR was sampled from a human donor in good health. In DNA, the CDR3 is TGTGCCAGCAGCTTGACCTTGACAGCAACTAATGAAAAACTGTTTTTT. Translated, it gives CASSLTLTATNEKLFF.